This TCR beta chain was recorded in a study of radiotherapy plus CTLA-4 blockade in lung cancer. Overall study context: Objective responses were observed in 18% of patients, and disease control was achieved by over 30%. Findings of the study overall: Alongside interferon-beta, early blood T cell clone dynamics were reportedly the best predictor of response. In blood, TCR clones derived from the tumor expanded after radiotherapy plus ipilimumab.

As concerns this clone: What it recognizes is unknown.

The study gave focal radiation plus ipilimumab CTLA-4 blockade to patients with chemo-refractory metastatic non-small-cell lung cancer. TCRdb's table, derived via immunoSEQ multiplex PCR, lists solely in-frame clones and lacks some. This sample carries around 86,000 clones, around 83% of them seen once, and the ten largest clones take 0.82%. The CDR3 sequence is 14 residues long. V lost 4 bases and J 3 bases, leaving 10 bases between the germline ends. Germline CDR1 MRHNA, CDR2 SNTAGT. This receptor was taken from a human donor with non-small cell lung cancer who had stable disease on radiotherapy plus ipilimumab. The sequencing used peripheral blood, collected from a patient treated with radiotherapy plus ipilimumab. This rearrangement joins TRBV6-4 to TRBJ1-5; possible D gene TRBD1, 6 bases. The chain's CDR3 is CASSGTEYNQPQHF. The CDR3 DNA follows: TGTGCCAGCAGTGGGACAGAGTACAATCAGCCCCAGCATTTT.